This T cell receptor beta chain is drawn from a study of Ad26.COV2.S vaccination and SARS-CoV-2 variants. As for the study in general: Ad26.COV2.S given intramuscularly, once or twice 56 days apart.

Noted treatment: 15 to 20 received Ad26.COV2.S at low or high dose, single or two shots; about 5 received placebo; per-sample allocation not given. All samples were drawn on day 63, counting from the first vaccine or placebo injection. Produced via immunoSEQ multiplex PCR; TCRdb's table is partial and in-frame only. The sample yields more than 400,000 clones, around 92% seen once. Germline CDR1 reads SGHNT; CDR2 reads YYREEE (reference sequence). The V end lost 1 base, the J end lost 3 bases, and 10 bases lay between the germline ends. The CDR3 has 14 amino acids. The input for sequencing was peripheral blood, taken in a trial of Ad26.COV2.S vaccine versus placebo. The chain links TRBV5-4 to TRBJ2-5, with D hard to call. The receptor was isolated from a person aged 18-60 years who received the Ad26.COV2.S COVID-19 vaccine or a placebo. The chain's CDR3 is CASSLRPAEETQYF. The CDR3 DNA follows: TGTGCCAGCAGCTTGCGGCCAGCAGAAGAGACCCAGTACTTC.